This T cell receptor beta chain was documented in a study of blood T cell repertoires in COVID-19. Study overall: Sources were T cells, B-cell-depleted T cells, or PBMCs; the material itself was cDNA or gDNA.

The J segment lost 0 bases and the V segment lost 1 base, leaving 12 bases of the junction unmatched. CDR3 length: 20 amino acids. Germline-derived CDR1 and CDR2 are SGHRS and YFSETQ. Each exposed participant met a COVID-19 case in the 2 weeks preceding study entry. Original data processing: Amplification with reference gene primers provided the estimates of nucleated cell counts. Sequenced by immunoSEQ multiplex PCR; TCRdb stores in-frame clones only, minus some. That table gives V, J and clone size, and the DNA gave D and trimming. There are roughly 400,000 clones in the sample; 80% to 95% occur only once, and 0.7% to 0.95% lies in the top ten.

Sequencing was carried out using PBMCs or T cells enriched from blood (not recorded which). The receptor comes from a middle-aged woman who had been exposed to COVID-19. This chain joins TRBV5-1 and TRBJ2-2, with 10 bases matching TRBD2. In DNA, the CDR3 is TGCGCCAGCAGCTTGAGAATGGTAGCGGGGGGCCTTGCGAACACCGGGGAGCTGTTTTTT. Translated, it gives CASSLRMVAGGLANTGELFF.